The 22 T cell receptor beta chains below come from one sample, sequenced in a study of OX40 agonist ivuxolimab in advanced cancers. Libraries were prepared by immunoSEQ multiplex PCR; TCRdb keeps only in-frame clonotypes and omits some of them. The top ten clones hold roughly 0.77% of a sample with 65,000 to 95,000 clones, 65% to 85% of them seen once. Specimen: CD4+ or CD8+ T cells sorted from blood, collected in a trial of the OX40 agonist ivuxolimab. The receptors were sampled from an adult with an advanced solid tumor such as melanoma, head and neck, liver or kidney cancer.

V usage is TRBV10-2 and J usage is TRBJ1-6, with 8 bases matching TRBD1. CDR3 length equals 13 residues. Germline V gene lookup returns CDR1 WSHSY and CDR2 SAAADI. Unmatched junction bases numbered 1, after V lost 6 bases and J lost 6 bases. The CDR3 DNA reads as TGCGCCAGCAGCGGACAGGGTAATTCACCCCTCCACTTT. Its translation is CASSGQGNSPLHF.

This clone was counted once. The rearrangement links TRBV7-8 to TRBJ1-2, with 8 bases aligning to TRBD1. The CDR3 contains 14 residues. V dropped 5 bases and J dropped 4; count of bases not matched to a gene: 6. The V gene's germline CDR1 is SGHVS and CDR2 FQNEAQ. CDR3 in DNA: TGTGCCAGCAGCCCTCCAGGGGGCTTCTATGGCTACACCTTC. It encodes CASSPPGGFYGYTF.

J is TRBJ2-2 and V is TRBV30, with no clear D. The germline gives CDR1 GTSNPN, CDR2 SVGIG (reference sequence). V lost 3 bases and J lost 4, with 15 bases in between. The CDR3 length is 15 residues. CDR3 in amino acids: CAWSRAGLTTGELFF. CDR3 nucleotide sequence: TGTGCCTGGAGCCGGGCTGGCTTAACCACCGGGGAGCTGTTTTTT.

The chain combines TRBV28 with TRBJ1-5; possibly TRBD1 for D (6 bases). CDR1 is MDHEN, CDR2 SYDVKM, per germline. V lost 3 bases and J 7 bases, leaving 16 bases between the germline ends. The CDR3 is made up of 15 amino acids. CDR3 bases: TGTGCCAGCAGTTTGTCTGGGACAATTGGACAGCCCCAGCATTTT. This translates into CASSLSGTIGQPQHF.

This CDR3 is CASSEGQGDEQYF. In DNA form, the CDR3 reads TGTGCCAGCAGTGAAGGACAGGGGGACGAGCAGTACTTC. This chain uses TRBV28 with TRBJ2-7, with TRBD1 matching over 10 bases. CDR3 length: 13 amino acids. Germline trimming cut 5 bases from V and 5 bases from J; bases unmatched to any gene: 3. CDR1 and CDR2 (germline): MDHEN, SYDVKM.

The chain joins TRBV5-4 to TRBJ2-7, with 9 positions matching TRBD1. The CDR3 extends over 15 amino acids. From germline, CDR1 is SGHNT and CDR2 YYREEE (reference sequence). Losses at the gene ends were 4 bases for V and 4 bases for J; bases not matched to a gene: 9. CDR3 region: CASSPAPGQGYEQYF. In DNA form, the CDR3 reads TGTGCCAGCAGCCCGGCCCCGGGACAGGGTTACGAGCAGTACTTC.

V gene TRBV7-2 combines with J gene TRBJ2-7; 10 bases are shared with TRBD2. The CDR3 is 16 residues long. V lost 2 bases, J lost 3 bases, and 7 bases stayed unmatched. CDR1 and CDR2 (germline): SGHTA, FQGNSA. The CDR3 is CASSLSSGSANYEQYF. CDR3 DNA sequence: TGTGCCAGCAGCTTATCTAGCGGGAGCGCAAACTACGAGCAGTACTTC.

The chain is built from TRBV4-3 and TRBJ1-5; D perhaps matches TRBD1 (5 bases). Germline V gene sequence: CDR1 LGHNA, CDR2 YSLEER. Trimming pared 0 bases from V and 6 bases from J, leaving 12 bases between. This CDR3 is 15 amino acids long. DNA for the CDR3: TGCGCCAGCAGCCAAGAATCAGGGTTTGGTCAGCCCCAGCATTTT. Translating gives CASSQESGFGQPQHF.

V usage is TRBV6-5 and J usage is TRBJ1-1; no clear D gene. Trimming removed 7 bases at V and 1 base at J, with 10 bases between. Germline CDR1 is MNHEY and CDR2 is SVGAGI. This CDR3 has 13 amino acids. The CDR3 DNA is TGTGCCAGCAACTCCTTTGGGAACACTGAAGCTTTCTTT. Its translation is CASNSFGNTEAFF.

The chain has TRBV2 and TRBJ1-5; D is unresolved. The germline V and J ends were trimmed by 7 bases and 3 bases, with 13 bases remaining between them. CDR1 SNHLY and CDR2 FYNNEI come from the germline V gene. The CDR3 consists of 14 residues. The CDR3 loop reads CASTYSGSNQPQHF. CDR3 DNA sequence: TGTGCCAGCACCTACAGCGGGTCCAATCAGCCCCAGCATTTT.

In this sample, this clone turned up a few times. In nucleotides, the CDR3 is TGTGCCAGCAGCTTGAGGGGGGGACTAGGCACAGATACGCAGTATTTT. Translating it yields CASSLRGGLGTDTQYF. The V gene is TRBV7-2, the J gene TRBJ2-3, with 8 bases fitting TRBD2. Germline trimming cut 3 bases from V and 1 base from J; bases unmatched to any gene: 6. The CDR3 is 16 residues long. CDR1 is SGHTA and CDR2 is FQGNSA in the germline V gene.

The chain combines TRBV7-9 with TRBJ2-1, with 10 bases identical to TRBD1. The trim removed 5 bases at V and 6 bases at J, leaving 7 bases unmatched. Looked up from germline, CDR1 is SEHNR and CDR2 is FQNEAQ (reference sequence). There are 15 residues in the CDR3. The CDR3 protein is CASSVRGTGANEQFF. In DNA form, the CDR3 reads TGTGCCAGCAGCGTACGGGGGACAGGGGCCAATGAGCAGTTCTTC.

The chain combines TRBV19 with TRBJ2-7; no firm D call. The CDR3 contains 13 residues. Germline CDR1 LNHDA, CDR2 SQIVND (reference sequence). The V and J ends lost 8 bases and 0 bases respectively, with 11 bases between them. This CDR3 reads CASSNGASYEQYF. In DNA form, the CDR3 reads TGTGCCAGTTCAAACGGTGCCTCCTACGAGCAGTACTTC.

This chain connects TRBV7-2 to TRBJ2-3; D is possibly TRBD1 or TRBD2 (5 bases each). Germline CDR1 and CDR2: SGHTA and FQGNSA. Trimming took 4 bases from V and 7 from J, leaving 15 bases between them. The CDR3 totals 14 residues. CDR3 residues: CASSSGRSVNTQYF. CDR3 DNA: TGTGCCAGCAGCTCGGGACGCTCGGTGAATACGCAGTATTTT. The variable domain in full, with the rest retrieved from reference TRBV7-2 and TRBJ2-3, is GAGVSQSPSNKVTEKGKDVELRCDPISGHTALYWYRQSLGQGLEFLIYFQGNSAPDKSGLPSDRFSAERTGGSVSTLTIQRTQQEDSAVYLCASSSGRSVNTQYFGPGTRLTVL.

The V gene is TRBV29-1, the J gene TRBJ1-2; unclear D gene. V was cut by 3 bases and J by 8 bases, with 13 bases left in between. The germline gives CDR1 SQVTM, CDR2 ANQGSEA. This CDR3 has 12 amino acids. CDR3 sequence reads: CSVDPALRGYTF. The CDR3 DNA sequence: TGCAGCGTTGATCCGGCCCTCAGGGGCTACACCTTC.

The chain couples TRBV27 to TRBJ2-1; 8 positions agree with TRBD1. This CDR3 is 14 amino acids long. Trimming at V came to 7 bases and at J to 4 bases, leaving 6 bases not matched to a gene. CDR1 is MNHEY and CDR2 is SMNVEV in the germline V gene (reference sequence). This CDR3 is CASKNGQGYNEQFF. In nucleotides, the CDR3 is TGTGCCAGCAAAAATGGACAGGGATACAATGAGCAGTTCTTC.

This sequence joins TRBV5-1 and TRBJ2-5; no reliable D call. CDR3 length equals 14 residues. CDR1 is SGHRS and CDR2 is YFSETQ in the germline V gene. Trimming stripped 1 base from V and 5 bases from J, with 12 bases between. CDR3 in amino acids: CASSLTSTGETQYF. CDR3 nucleotides: TGCGCCAGCAGCTTGACCTCGACCGGGGAGACCCAGTACTTC. The variable domain in full, with the rest retrieved from reference TRBV5-1 and TRBJ2-5, is KAGVTQTPRYLIKTRGQQVTLSCSPISGHRSVSWYQQTPGQGLQFLFEYFSETQRNKGNFPGRFSGRQFSNSRSEMNVSTLELGDSALYLCASSLTSTGETQYFGPGTRLLVL.

The chain carries TRBV5-1 and TRBJ1-4, with D perhaps TRBD1 (6 bases). The CDR3 runs 16 residues. Per germline, CDR1 SGHRS and CDR2 YFSETQ. Trimming removed 4 bases at V and 8 bases at J, with 21 bases between. The DNA for the CDR3 is TGCGCCAGCAGCCCAGGGGCCGGGGGGTTTGTCGAAAAACTGTTTTTT. This sequence encodes CASSPGAGGFVEKLFF.

This rearrangement joins TRBV2 to TRBJ2-3; TRBD2 might be the D (7 bases). Between the trimmed V and J ends, which lost 3 bases and 6 bases, there was a span of 13 bases. Germline CDR1 is SNHLY and CDR2 is FYNNEI. The length of the CDR3 is 14 residues. CDR3 loop: CASSEGRGTDTQYF. The CDR3 nucleotides read TGTGCCAGCAGTGAGGGGAGGGGGACGGATACGCAGTATTTT.

The chain carries TRBV7-3 and TRBJ2-3, with unresolved D. V was clipped by 3 bases and J by 6 bases, with 10 bases between them. CDR1 is SGHTA, CDR2 FQGTGA, per germline. This CDR3 has 13 amino acids. This CDR3 reads CASSLSSKDTQYF. As DNA, the CDR3 is TGTGCCAGCAGCTTGTCCTCGAAGGATACGCAGTATTTT. Full variable domain (outside the CDR3, taken from reference TRBV7-3 and TRBJ2-3): GAGVSQTPSNKVTEKGKYVELRCDPISGHTALYWYRQSLGQGPEFLIYFQGTGAADDSGLPNDRFFAVRPEGSVSTLKIQRTERGDSAVYLCASSLSSKDTQYFGPGTRLTVL.

This rearrangement joins TRBV15 to TRBJ1-1; no clear D gene. There are 13 residues in the CDR3. Between the trimmed V and J ends, which lost 8 bases and 1 base, there was a span of 11 bases. Germline values: CDR1 LNHNV, CDR2 YYDKDF (reference sequence). The CDR3 bases are TGTGCCACCCGCGCGCAAGAGAACACTGAAGCTTTCTTT. This translates into CATRAQENTEAFF.

In this sample, this clone turned up a few times. The rearrangement links TRBV19 to TRBJ2-1, with 7 bases aligning to TRBD2. Germline CDR1 LNHDA, CDR2 SQIVND (reference sequence). The junction had 8 bases not matched to a gene; V was cut back by 3 bases and J by 6 bases. The CDR3 sequence is 15 residues long. In DNA, the CDR3 is TGTGCCAGTAGTATGACTAGCATGTTCGCCAATGAGCAGTTCTTC. Residues: CASSMTSMFANEQFF.